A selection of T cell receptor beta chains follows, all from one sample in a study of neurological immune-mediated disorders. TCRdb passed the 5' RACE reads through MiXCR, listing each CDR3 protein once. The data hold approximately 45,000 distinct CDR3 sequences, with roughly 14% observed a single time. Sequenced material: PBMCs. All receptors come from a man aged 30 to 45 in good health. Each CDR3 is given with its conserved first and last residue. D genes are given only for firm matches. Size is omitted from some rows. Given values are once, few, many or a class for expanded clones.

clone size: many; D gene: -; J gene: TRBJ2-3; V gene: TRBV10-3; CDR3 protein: CAISERLSDTQYF; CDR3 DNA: TGTGCCATCAGTGAACGGCTATCAGATACGCAGTATTTT
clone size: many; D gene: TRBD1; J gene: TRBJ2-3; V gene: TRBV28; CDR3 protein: CASSPGGAATDTQYF; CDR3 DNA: TGTGCCAGCAGTCCAGGGGGCGCGGCCACAGATACGCAGTATTTT
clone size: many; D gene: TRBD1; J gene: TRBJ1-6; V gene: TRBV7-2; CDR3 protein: CASSFGQGNSPLHF; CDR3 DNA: TGTGCCAGCAGCTTCGGACAGGGGAATTCACCCCTCCACTTT
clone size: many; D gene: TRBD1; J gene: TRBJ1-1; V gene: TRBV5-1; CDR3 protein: CASSSSAGTGIFAEAFF; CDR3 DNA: TGCGCCAGCAGCTCGTCTGCCGGGACAGGGATTTTCGCTGAAGCTTTCTTT
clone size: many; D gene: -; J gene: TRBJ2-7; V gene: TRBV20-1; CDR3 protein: CSARDPPRQVEQYF; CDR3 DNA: TGCAGTGCTAGAGATCCCCCCCGACAGGTAGAGCAGTACTTC
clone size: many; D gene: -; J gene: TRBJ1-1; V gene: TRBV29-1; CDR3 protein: CSVDRQGNTEAFF; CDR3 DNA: TGCAGCGTTGATAGGCAGGGGAACACTGAAGCTTTCTTT
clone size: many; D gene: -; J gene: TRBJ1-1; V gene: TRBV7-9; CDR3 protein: CASSLVESNTEAFF; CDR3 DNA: TGTGCCAGCAGCTTAGTCGAGAGTAACACTGAAGCTTTCTTT
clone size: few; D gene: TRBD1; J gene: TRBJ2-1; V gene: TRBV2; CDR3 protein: CASDPGWDSRNEQFF; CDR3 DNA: TGTGCCAGCGATCCAGGTTGGGACAGCAGGAATGAGCAGTTCTTC
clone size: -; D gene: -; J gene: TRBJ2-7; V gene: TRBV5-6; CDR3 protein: CASSPRGRRSYEQYF; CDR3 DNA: TGTGCCAGCAGCCCAAGGGGCAGGAGATCCTACGAGCAGTACTTC
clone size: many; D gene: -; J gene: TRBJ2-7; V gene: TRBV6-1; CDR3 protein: CASSDGFGYEQYF; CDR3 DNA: TGTGCCAGCAGTGATGGATTTGGGTACGAGCAGTACTTC
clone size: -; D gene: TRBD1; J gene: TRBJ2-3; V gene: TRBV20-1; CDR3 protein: CSTSSRDRGTDTQYF; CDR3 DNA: TGCAGTACTAGCTCCCGGGACAGGGGCACAGATACGCAGTATTTT
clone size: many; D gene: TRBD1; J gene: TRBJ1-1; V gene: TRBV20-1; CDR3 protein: CSASPQGNLFTNTEAFF; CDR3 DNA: TGCAGTGCTAGCCCACAGGGGAATCTTTTTACCAACACTGAAGCTTTCTTT
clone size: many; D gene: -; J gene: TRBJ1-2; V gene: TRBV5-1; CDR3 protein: CASSLGGSGDYGYTF; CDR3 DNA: TGCGCCAGCAGCTTGGGCGGCTCAGGGGACTATGGCTACACCTTC